This TCR beta chain was identified during a study of cytomegalovirus exposure and HLA in healthy donors (dated by TCRdb to the late 2010s). Context from the whole study: According to an earlier analysis of 587 of the donors, 150 million to 200 million T cells yielded over 100 million unique TCR beta sequences and 276 Gb of sequence data. An early release that covered 640 HLA-typed donors contained 250 to 350 gigabases of sequencing data and tens of millions of unique TCR sequences. Among the roughly 410 genotyped donors, under 90% belonged to the genetic ancestry cluster associated with self-reported Caucasian donors. The study was designed to test whether signatures of past pathogen exposure could be identified by cataloging public T cell receptors. Using immunosequencing, the study profiled T cell repertoires from 500 to 800 subjects and related those repertoires to cytomegalovirus serostatus. Along with the 666-subject first cohort, a separate validation cohort of over 90 different subjects was used. The study combined high-throughput TCR immunosequencing, statistical association of individual TCRs with disease status, and machine learning to predict cytomegalovirus infection status. To study patterns of TCR occurrence, a later analysis re-analyzed previously published TCR beta repertoires from 500 to 850 donors and added high-resolution HLA genotyping. Rather than using new phenotypic data, the later analysis identified candidate immune exposures from TCR beta sequences and from how often those sequences occurred across donors. An earlier analysis of approximately 630 of the donors applied high-throughput TCR beta sequencing to assess whether each TCR beta V gene segment acted as functional or pseudogenic. Alongside the repertoire data, information on donor age, sex, ethnicity and CMV serostatus was compiled. A later genetic analysis used genome-wide SNP genotypes for 398 of the 666 donors, treating that subset as a discovery cohort. All discovery cohort repertoires had been generated using a single sequencing platform. Class I and class II HLA loci were covered by the typing at four-digit resolution. The number of donors typed differed by locus, with roughly 629-640 for A, B, C, DRB1 and DQB1, roughly 550 for DQA1, 606 for DPA1, and approximately 470 for DPB1. Five DR-DQ haplotypes were treated as single units for association and clustering because of strong linkage in the cohort. On average, around 230,000 unique TCR beta nucleotide sequences were sequenced per donor among 350 to 400 genotyped donors of the cohort, with 15% to 20% of those sequences being non-productive. What the research found in general, with its limitations: Most TCR sequences were observed very rarely across donors, whereas some public TCRs were present in many individuals. Compared with equally common non-associated chains, HLA-associated TCR beta chains in a later analysis were more clonally expanded and had lower generation probabilities. A later genetic analysis reported fewer N-insertions in productive TCRs among donors in an Asian-associated ancestry cluster than the 666-donor mean. In a later analysis, the rate of TCR association differed among HLA loci, with DRB1 alleles having the most associated TCRs and HLA-C alleles having the fewest. The only immune exposure information available for the cohort was CMV serostatus. Assigning TCR associations to individual alleles was difficult when HLA alleles, especially DR and DQ, strongly co-occurred. A further reported finding was that TCR beta sequences accurately predicted the HLA-A and HLA-B alleles for most subjects in the first cohort. Correlated functional status among segregating V segments might reflect linkage disequilibrium, but an unknown experimental factor could not be ruled out. A later analysis reported that several top co-occurrence clusters appeared linked to parvovirus B19, influenza, CMV and Epstein-Barr virus. A later genetic analysis associated a missense DCLRE1C variant with V-gene and J-gene trimming of TCR beta chains, and an independent cohort replicated the association. The authors suggested that the approach could potentially be extended to other disease states and immunological phenotypes. At a false discovery rate of 0.05, a later analysis linked about 17,000 TCR beta sequences to specific HLA alleles. In both the original and validation cohorts, the classifier was reported to diagnose cytomegalovirus status with high specificity and sensitivity. A cluster of highly shared sequence variants was judged likely to represent a technical artifact of the sequencing pipeline. HLA typing was unavailable for some donors at each locus, so association tests used only the typed subset. Because the 87-base-pair reads could not distinguish some IMGT-functional V segments, including TRBV6-2 and TRBV6-3, those segments were excluded. Roughly uniform sequencing depth across donors was assumed in presence/absence analyses, although this assumption may not hold. An earlier analysis of approximately 530 of the donors showed that most TCR beta V segments appeared in productive rearrangements either about 87% or about 30% of the time, which broadly matched IMGT annotations. The earlier analysis of approximately 560 of the donors excluded approximately 17 rarely observed V segments, including chromosome 9 orphons, because counts were too low. Only TCR beta chains were sequenced in this cohort, and the absence of alpha or paired-chain data limited detectable features. A later analysis found that most CMV-associated TCR beta chains appeared HLA-restricted, with HLA associations seemingly driven largely by CMV exposure. The study gave a list of under 200 TCR beta chains associated with cytomegalovirus. In vitro tests confirmed that a few of the cytomegalovirus-associated TCR beta chains recognize cytomegalovirus antigens.

Trimming at the junction amounts to 4 bases on V and 6 bases on J, and the germline ends lie 10 bases apart. There are 12 amino acids in the CDR3, from cysteine to phenylalanine inclusive. Just the 36-base CDR3 DNA is kept, in frame starting at base 1. The germline V gene specifies SGHRS as CDR1 and YFSETQ as CDR2. Comment on this clone: The specificity of this receptor is unknown. No much larger clonotype is one base removed from it; base qualities were not supplied.

In total, fewer than 750 healthy bone marrow donors made up the cohort. At the time of sampling, all cohort members were nominally healthy, though unrecorded immune exposures were likely present. The donor tested CMV seropositive, placing the donor among the roughly 300 seropositive members of the cohort. A peripheral blood sample was collected from each donor, and TCR beta sequencing was performed on peripheral blood mononuclear cells. The Qiagen DNeasy Blood Extraction Kit was used to extract genomic DNA from the blood cell samples. The library was built by means of the immunoSEQ multiplex PCR assay. The multiplex PCR relied on a mix of 60 forward primers for TCR Vbeta segments and 13 reverse primers for TCR Jbeta segments. Amplification of the CDR3 region of rearranged TCR beta genes was performed with a multiplex PCR assay on genomic DNA. The Illumina HiSeq System was used to sequence the amplified TCR beta libraries as 87-base-pair reads. Per the authors' processing: In a later analysis, tens of millions of unique TCR beta chains were counted across the 650 to 750 repertoires, and roughly 10 million of these chains were shared by at least two donors. Raw reads were error-corrected and collapsed into unique sequences by a nearest-neighbor algorithm in which closely related sequences were merged to remove PCR and sequencing errors. V, D and J gene segments were assigned by aligning CDR3 sequences to IMGT reference sequences. For a sequence to be retained, a match of at least six nucleotides was required to both a V gene segment and a J gene segment. Rearrangements were called productive when the CDR3 lacked stop codons and stayed in frame with V and J; all others were non-productive. Following IMGT convention, CDR3 was defined as the stretch from the second conserved V-encoded cysteine to the conserved J-encoded phenylalanine. Sequences without an unambiguous match to a single V gene segment were excluded from the earlier analysis of several hundred of the donors. In an earlier analysis of 587 of the donors, a V segment was called functional when productive rearrangements were above 56.7%, and segregating when the standard deviation between donors exceeded 5%. To diagnose cytomegalovirus status from the catalog of TCR beta chain sequences, a statistical classification framework was built. In a later analysis, TCR nucleotide sequences were compared against IMGT/GENE-DB human TR gene sequences so that V and J genes could be assigned. In a later analysis, CDR3 sequences and most-parsimonious VDJ recombination scenarios were assigned using the TCRdist pipeline. A later analysis defined each TCR beta chain by its CDR3 amino acid sequence plus V-gene family, and excluded reads lacking a unique V-gene family. To address suspected cross-contamination and a sequencing artifact, a later analysis removed 450 to 700 highly shared, low-generation-probability nucleotide sequences. In a later analysis, a clonal expansion index for each public chain was calculated from normalized within-repertoire ranks of inferred template counts. In a later analysis, generation probabilities were computed using a VDJ recombination model fitted to out-of-frame rearrangements, and the results were checked against IGoR. In a later analysis, TCR-TCR, TCR-HLA and TCR-CMV co-occurrence was scored with hypergeometric tests, and a repertoire-size bias correction was applied to TCR pairs. A later analysis estimated false discovery rates by permuting HLA or CMV assignments 20 times. In a later analysis, co-occurring TCRs were grouped using DBSCAN, with TCRdist sequence similarity added in when clustering inside HLA-allele-positive subsets. Co-occurrence clustering excluded repertoires with fewer than 30,000 or more than 120,000 public chains, plus five with anomalous nucleotide sharing. As stored in TCRdb, this immuneACCESS dataset retains in-frame rearrangements with V and J assigned. A fraction of the clones does not appear; measured against another copy, unresolved V genes explain less than half of the discrepancy, and the remainder lacks a known reason. V and J calls and clone size follow that table, whereas D and trimming were derived from the DNA. Within this sample are about 160,000 clones, with approximately 81% of them counted one time only. The leading ten clones occupy 2% to 2.5% of the sample.

This sequence uses TRBV5-1 and TRBJ1-2; the D gene is perhaps TRBD1, on 5 matching bases. What was sequenced was PBMCs. This sequence was found in a man between 18 and 29 years old in good health and CMV-seropositive. The DNA sequence is TGCGCCAGCAGCCAGGGACTGGATGGCTACACCTTC. Translated, it reads CASSQGLDGYTF.